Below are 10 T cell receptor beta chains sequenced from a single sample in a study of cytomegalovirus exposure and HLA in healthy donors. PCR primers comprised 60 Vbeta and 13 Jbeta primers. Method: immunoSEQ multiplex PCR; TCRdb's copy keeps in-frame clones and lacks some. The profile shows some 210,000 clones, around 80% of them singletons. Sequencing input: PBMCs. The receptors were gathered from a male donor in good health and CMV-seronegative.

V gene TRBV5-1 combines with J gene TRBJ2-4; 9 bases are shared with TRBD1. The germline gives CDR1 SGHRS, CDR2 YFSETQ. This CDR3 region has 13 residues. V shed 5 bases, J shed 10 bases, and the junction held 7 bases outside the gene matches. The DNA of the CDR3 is TGCGCCAGCAGGGATTTGACAGGGGGGATTCAGTACTTC. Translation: CASRDLTGGIQYF.

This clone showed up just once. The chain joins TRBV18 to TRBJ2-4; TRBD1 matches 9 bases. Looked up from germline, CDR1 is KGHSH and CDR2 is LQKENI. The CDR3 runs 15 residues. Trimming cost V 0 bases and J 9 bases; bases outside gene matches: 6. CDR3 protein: CASSPPGQGISIQYF. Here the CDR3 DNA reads TGTGCCAGCTCACCACCGGGACAGGGAATTAGCATTCAGTACTTC.

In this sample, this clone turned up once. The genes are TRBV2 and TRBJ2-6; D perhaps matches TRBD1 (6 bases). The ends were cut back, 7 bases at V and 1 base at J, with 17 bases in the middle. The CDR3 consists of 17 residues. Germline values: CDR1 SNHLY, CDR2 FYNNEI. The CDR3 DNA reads TGTGCCAGCATCCCGGGACACCCCGGGTCTGGGGCCAACGTCCTGACTTTC. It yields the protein CASIPGHPGSGANVLTF.

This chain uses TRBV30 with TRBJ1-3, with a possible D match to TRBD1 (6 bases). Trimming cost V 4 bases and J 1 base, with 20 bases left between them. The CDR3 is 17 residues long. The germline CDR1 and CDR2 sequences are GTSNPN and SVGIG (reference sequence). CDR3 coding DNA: TGTGCCTGGACTCCGCTAGGGAACAGGGAGTCTGGAAACACCATATATTTT. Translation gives CAWTPLGNRESGNTIYF.

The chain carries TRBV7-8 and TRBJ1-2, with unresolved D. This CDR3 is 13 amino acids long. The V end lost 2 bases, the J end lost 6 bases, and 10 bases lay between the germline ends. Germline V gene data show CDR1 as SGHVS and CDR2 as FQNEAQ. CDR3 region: CASSLTGRDGYTF. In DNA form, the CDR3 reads TGTGCCAGCAGCTTAACCGGGAGGGATGGCTACACCTTC.

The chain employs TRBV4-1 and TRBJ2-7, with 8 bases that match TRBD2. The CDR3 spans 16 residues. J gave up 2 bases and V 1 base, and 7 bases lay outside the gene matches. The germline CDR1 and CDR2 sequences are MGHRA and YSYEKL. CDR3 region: CASSQGAGGAAYEQYF. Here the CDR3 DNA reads TGCGCCAGCAGCCAAGGTGCGGGGGGAGCAGCCTACGAGCAGTACTTC.

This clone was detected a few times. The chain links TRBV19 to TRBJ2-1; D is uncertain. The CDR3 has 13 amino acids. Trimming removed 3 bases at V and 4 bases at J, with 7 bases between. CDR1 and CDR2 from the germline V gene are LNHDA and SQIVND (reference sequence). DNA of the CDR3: TGTGCCAGTAGTATGCTTCTATACAATGAGCAGTTCTTC. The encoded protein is CASSMLLYNEQFF.

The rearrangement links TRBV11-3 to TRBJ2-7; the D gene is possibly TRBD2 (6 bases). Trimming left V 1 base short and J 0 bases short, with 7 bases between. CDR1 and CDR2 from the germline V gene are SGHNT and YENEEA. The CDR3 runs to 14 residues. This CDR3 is CASSLGGTSYEQYF. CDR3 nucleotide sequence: TGTGCCAGCAGCTTAGGCGGGACCTCCTACGAGCAGTACTTC.

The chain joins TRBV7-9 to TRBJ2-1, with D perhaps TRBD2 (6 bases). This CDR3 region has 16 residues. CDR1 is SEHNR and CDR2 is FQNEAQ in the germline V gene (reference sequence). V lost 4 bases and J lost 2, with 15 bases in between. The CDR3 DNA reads TGTGCCAGCAGCTCCCTGTTGGCGGGACCCTACAATGAGCAGTTCTTC. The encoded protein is CASSSLLAGPYNEQFF.

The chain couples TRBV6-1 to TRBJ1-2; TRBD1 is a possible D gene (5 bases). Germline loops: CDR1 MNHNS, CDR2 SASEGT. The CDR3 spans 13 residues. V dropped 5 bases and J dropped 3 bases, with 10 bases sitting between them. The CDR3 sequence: CASSRLTDYGYTF. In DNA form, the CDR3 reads TGTGCCAGCAGTCGACTGACAGACTATGGCTACACCTTC.